This T cell receptor beta chain was observed in a study of T cell repertoires in cytomegalovirus infection. General study findings and limits: Cumulative frequency of public TCR beta families picked out carriers of CMV plus the relevant HLA.

Notes on this clonotype: Its antigen remains unknown.

TCRdb recomputed calls from the reads with MiXCR, one row per CDR3 protein. The table lists some 130,000 distinct CDR3 sequences, about 24% of them singletons, with about a third in the top ten. What was sequenced was PBMCs, sequenced either directly or after in vitro stimulation (not recorded which). This receptor was identified in a human donor in good health (CMV status not recorded). Some clones in this sample may be carry-over from other donors' samples.

Here the CDR3 reads CASSGQGDQPQHF. CDR3 DNA sequence: TGTGCCAGCAGCGGACAGGGAGACCAGCCCCAGCATTTT. V usage is TRBV2 and J usage is TRBJ1-5, with 8 positions matching TRBD1. There are 13 residues in the CDR3. CDR1 SNHLY and CDR2 FYNNEI come from the germline V gene. Trimming took 6 bases from V and 7 from J; bases not matched to a gene: 5. Looking up the rest from reference TRBV2 and TRBJ1-5 gives the full variable domain: EPEVTQTPSHQVTQMGQEVILRCVPISNHLYFYWYRQILGQKVEFLVSFYNNEISEKSEIFDDQFSVERPDGSNFTLKIRSTKLEDSAMYFCASSGQGDQPQHFGDGTRLSIL.